These 18 T cell receptor beta chains were sequenced from one sample in a study of cytomegalovirus exposure and HLA in healthy donors. This table comes from immunoSEQ multiplex PCR, and its TCRdb copy is limited to in-frame clones, with some not included. The table has about 130,000 clones, roughly 79% seen once; the top ten hold roughly 29%. Specimen: PBMCs. The receptors originated from a young man in good health and CMV-seropositive.

The CDR3 coding sequence is TGTGCCAGCACCAATGTATTCGGGGACACCTTTAACTATGGCTACACCTTC. Its translation is CASTNVFGDTFNYGYTF. J is TRBJ1-2 and V is TRBV7-2; D is perhaps TRBD1 (6 bases). V was trimmed by 7 bases and J by 1 base, leaving 22 bases between them. Per germline, CDR1 SGHTA and CDR2 FQGNSA. CDR3 length: 17 amino acids.

The chain combines TRBV18 with TRBJ2-1, with 8 bases matching TRBD1. CDR1 is KGHSH and CDR2 is LQKENI in the germline V gene. V lost 4 bases to trimming and J lost 1 base; unmatched junction nucleotides: 6. The CDR3 totals 16 residues. The CDR3 is CASSLLGTGSYNEQFF. The DNA of the CDR3 is TGTGCCAGCTCACTCCTGGGGACAGGTTCCTACAATGAGCAGTTCTTC.

The chain joins TRBV5-4 to TRBJ1-1, with no clear D. This CDR3 is built from 14 residues. Trimming removed 0 bases at V and 1 base at J, with 7 bases between. The germline CDR1 and CDR2 sequences are SGHNT and YYREEE (reference sequence). The CDR3 region is CASSLVSQNTEAFF. In nucleotides, the CDR3 is TGTGCCAGCAGCTTGGTAAGCCAGAACACTGAAGCTTTCTTT.

The chain employs TRBV28 and TRBJ1-2, with D perhaps TRBD1 (5 bases). CDR1 is MDHEN, CDR2 SYDVKM, per germline. This CDR3 has 15 residues. V was shortened by 5 bases and J by 1 base, with 14 bases between the two germline ends. The DNA of the CDR3 is TGTGCCAGCAGTCCGGGGGATAACCTTAACTATGGCTACACCTTC. Translating it yields CASSPGDNLNYGYTF.

This rearrangement joins TRBV29-1 to TRBJ1-3; D uncertain. This CDR3 contains 13 residues. CDR1 SQVTM and CDR2 ANQGSEA come from the germline V gene. The V and J ends lost 3 bases and 4 bases respectively, with 10 bases between them. Here the CDR3 DNA reads TGCAGCGTTGACCGGGTAGGAGGAAACACCATATATTTT. As protein: CSVDRVGGNTIYF. The variable domain in full, with the rest retrieved from reference TRBV29-1 and TRBJ1-3, is SAVISQKPSRDICQRGTSLTIQCQVDSQVTMMFWYRQQPGQSLTLIATANQGSEATYESGFVIDKFPISRPNLTFSTLTVSNMSPEDSSIYLCSVDRVGGNTIYFGEGSWLTVV.

The genes are TRBV5-4 and TRBJ1-2, with a weak D call TRBD1 (5 bases). This CDR3 has 15 amino acids. Germline-derived CDR1 and CDR2 are SGHNT and YYREEE (reference sequence). With 4 bases removed from V and 0 bases from J, the gap between germline ends came to 13 bases. The CDR3 DNA follows: TGTGCCAGCAGCCCTGGGCAGGGTACTAACTATGGCTACACCTTC. Translation: CASSPGQGTNYGYTF.

The gene calls are TRBV7-9 and TRBJ2-3; TRBD1 matches 10 bases. CDR3 length: 18 amino acids. CDR1 is SEHNR, CDR2 FQNEAQ, per germline (reference sequence). Trimming took 1 base from V and 4 from J; bases not matched to a gene: 11. CDR3 DNA: TGTGCCAGCAGCTTAGGCACCTCGGGACAGGGGAACGCAGATACGCAGTATTTT. Encoded protein: CASSLGTSGQGNADTQYF.

The chain carries TRBV30 and TRBJ2-7; maybe TRBD2 (5 bases). This CDR3 region has 13 residues. The V gene lost 5 bases and the J gene lost 0 bases, with 11 bases spanning the gap. Germline CDR1 reads GTSNPN; CDR2 reads SVGIG (reference sequence). This chain's CDR3 is CAWAYGSSYEQYF. The CDR3 DNA follows: TGTGCCTGGGCTTATGGGAGCTCCTACGAGCAGTACTTC.

The chain combines TRBV19 with TRBJ2-2; D is possibly TRBD2 (6 bases). V lost 5 bases, J lost 0 bases, and 16 bases lay in between. Germline assignment: CDR1 LNHDA and CDR2 SQIVND (reference sequence). The CDR3 is 17 amino acids. The CDR3 loop reads CASSPDGGGTNTGELFF. The DNA for the CDR3 is TGTGCCAGTAGTCCTGACGGAGGCGGGACGAACACCGGGGAGCTGTTTTTT.

The V gene is TRBV10-3, the J gene TRBJ2-7, with 11 bases that match TRBD2. The CDR3 spans 15 residues. The V segment lost 6 bases and the J segment 5 bases; nucleotides outside the gene matches: 9. Germline V CDR1 and CDR2: ENHRY, SYGVKD. CDR3 sequence reads: CAISPTSGGFDEQYF. CDR3 DNA: TGTGCCATCAGCCCTACTAGCGGGGGTTTCGACGAGCAGTACTTC.

This clone was seen only once. V is TRBV28 and J is TRBJ1-5; maybe TRBD1 (5 bases). This CDR3 contains 14 residues. Germline assignment: CDR1 MDHEN and CDR2 SYDVKM. Deletions cut 6 bases from V and 0 bases from J, with 9 bases between. Here the CDR3 reads CASSSGFSNQPQHF. The DNA of the CDR3 is TGTGCCAGCAGCTCAGGGTTTAGCAATCAGCCCCAGCATTTT.

This sequence joins TRBV6-5 and TRBJ1-2; perhaps TRBD1 as D (5 bases). The CDR3 runs 15 residues. The V and J ends lost 2 bases and 4 bases respectively, with 14 bases between them. Germline-derived CDR1 and CDR2 are MNHEY and SVGAGI. CDR3: CASSYTGSPAYGYTF. CDR3 sequence (DNA): TGTGCCAGCAGTTACACAGGCAGCCCTGCCTATGGCTACACCTTC.

In its sample, this clone was seen a few times. Written as DNA, the CDR3 is TGTGCCAGCAGTGAATTAAGCGAAAGCTATGGCTACACCTTC. It codes for CASSELSESYGYTF. The chain couples TRBV25-1 to TRBJ1-2; no clear D. The CDR3 extends over 14 amino acids. Trimming cost V 1 base and J 4 bases, with 10 bases left between them. Germline-derived CDR1 and CDR2 are MGHDK and SYGVNS.

The chain recombines TRBV4-1 with TRBJ2-2; D is undetermined. Trimming removed 3 bases from V and 9 bases from J, with 11 bases in between. CDR1 is MGHRA, CDR2 YSYEKL, per germline. The CDR3 is made up of 13 amino acids. The CDR3 loop reads CASSQEIARELFF. The CDR3 DNA follows: TGCGCCAGCAGCCAGGAGATTGCCCGGGAGCTGTTTTTT.

This clone was detected ten times or more. The rearrangement uses TRBV19 and TRBJ1-6; no clear D gene. Germline lookup yields CDR1 LNHDA and CDR2 SQIVND (reference sequence). Trimming took 6 bases from V and 8 from J, leaving 8 bases between them. The CDR3 extends over 12 amino acids. The CDR3 DNA reads TGTGCCAGTAGCCTGATAGATTCACCCCTCCACTTT. This encodes CASSLIDSPLHF.

This clone was found a few times. The chain employs TRBV15 and TRBJ2-3, with 9 positions matching TRBD2. V shed 1 base, J shed 2 bases, and the junction held 4 bases outside the gene matches. This CDR3 contains 16 residues. Germline CDR1 and CDR2: LNHNV and YYDKDF (reference sequence). The CDR3 bases are TGTGCCACCAGCAGAGGCCTAGCGGGGCCCACAGATACGCAGTATTTT. Amino acid sequence: CATSRGLAGPTDTQYF.

V and J are TRBV2 and TRBJ2-7; maybe TRBD2 (6 bases). Germline CDR1 reads SNHLY; CDR2 reads FYNNEI. CDR3 size: 15 residues. The V end was cut by 7 bases, the J end by 0 bases, with 16 bases between. CDR3 region: CASTKIGGTSYEQYF. Written as DNA, the CDR3 is TGTGCCAGCACGAAGATCGGGGGAACCTCCTACGAGCAGTACTTC. The whole variable domain, remainder taken from reference TRBV2 and TRBJ2-7, is EPEVTQTPSHQVTQMGQEVILRCVPISNHLYFYWYRQILGQKVEFLVSFYNNEISEKSEIFDDQFSVERPDGSNFTLKIRSTKLEDSAMYFCASTKIGGTSYEQYFGPGTRLTVT.

The chain has TRBV5-4 and TRBJ2-7; D might be TRBD1 (6 bases). The CDR3 spans 14 residues. V dropped 0 bases and J dropped 0 bases, with 7 bases sitting between them. Germline CDR1 is SGHNT and CDR2 is YYREEE (reference sequence). The CDR3 DNA reads TGTGCCAGCAGCTTGGTGGGACACTCCTACGAGCAGTACTTC. Translating gives CASSLVGHSYEQYF.